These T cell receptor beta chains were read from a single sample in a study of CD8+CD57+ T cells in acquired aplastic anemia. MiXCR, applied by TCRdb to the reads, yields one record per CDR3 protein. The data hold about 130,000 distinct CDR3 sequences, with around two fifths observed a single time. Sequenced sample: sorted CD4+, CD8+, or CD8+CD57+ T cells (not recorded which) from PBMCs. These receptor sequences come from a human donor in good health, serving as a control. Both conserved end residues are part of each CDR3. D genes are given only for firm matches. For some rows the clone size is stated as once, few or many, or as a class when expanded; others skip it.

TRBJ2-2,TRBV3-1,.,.,CASSQGYDNTGELFF,TGTGCCAGCAGCCAAGGTTACGACAACACCGGGGAGCTGTTTTTT
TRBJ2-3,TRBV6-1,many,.,CASSVGGSSTDTQYF,TGTGCCAGCAGTGTCGGCGGATCTAGCACAGATACGCAGTATTTT
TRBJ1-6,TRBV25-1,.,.,CASTDTRTNSPPHF,TGTGCCAGCACCGACACCCGGACGAATTCACCCCCCCACTTT
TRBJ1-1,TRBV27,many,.,CASSLGTSGTMNTEAFF,TGTGCCAGCAGTTTAGGGACGAGCGGGACGATGAACACTGAAGCTTTCTTT
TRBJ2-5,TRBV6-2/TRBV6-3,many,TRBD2,CASSLLAGVGETQYF,TGTGCCAGCAGCCTACTAGCGGGGGTTGGGGAGACCCAGTACTTC
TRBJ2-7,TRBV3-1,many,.,CASSNRQGGGEQYF,TGTGCCAGCAGCAACCGGCAGGGAGGGGGCGAGCAGTACTTC
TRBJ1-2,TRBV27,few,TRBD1,CASRPTGGSYGYTF,TGTGCCAGCAGACCTACAGGGGGCTCCTATGGCTACACCTTC
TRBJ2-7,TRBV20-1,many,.,CSAGESNYEQYF,TGCAGTGCTGGGGAGTCCAACTACGAGCAGTACTTC
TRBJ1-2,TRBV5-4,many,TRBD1,CASRAGTGLVYGYTF,TGTGCCAGCAGGGCCGGGACAGGCTTAGTTTATGGCTACACCTTC
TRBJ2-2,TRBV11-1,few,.,CASSLPGGTGELFF,TGTGCCAGCAGCCTACCCGGGGGCACCGGGGAGCTGTTTTTT
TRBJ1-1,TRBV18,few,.,CASSPPTGNTEAFF,TGTGCCAGCTCACCACCGACAGGGAACACTGAAGCTTTCTTT
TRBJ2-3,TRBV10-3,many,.,CAISGGKITDTQYF,TGTGCCATCAGTGGGGGGAAGATTACAGATACGCAGTATTTT
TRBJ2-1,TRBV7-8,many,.,CASTDRTAPPYNEQFF,TGTGCCAGCACCGATAGGACAGCCCCGCCCTACAATGAGCAGTTCTTC
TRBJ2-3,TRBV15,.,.,CATSAVRGDTQYF,TGTGCCACGTCGGCAGTGAGGGGAGATACGCAGTATTTT
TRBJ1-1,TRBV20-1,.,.,CSARVGNTEAFF,TGCAGTGCTAGAGTTGGGAACACTGAAGCTTTCTTT
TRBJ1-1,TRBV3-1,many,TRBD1,CASSQGTGAGTEAFF,TGTGCCAGCAGCCAAGGGACAGGGGCAGGCACTGAAGCTTTCTTT
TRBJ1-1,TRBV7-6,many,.,CASSSTPGTDAFF,TGTGCCAGCAGCTCGACCCCCGGGACCGACGCTTTCTTT
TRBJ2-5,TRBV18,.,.,CASSPQKKETQYF,TGTGCCAGCTCACCACAAAAAAAAGAGACCCAGTACTTC
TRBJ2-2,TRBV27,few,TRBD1,CASRTAPGQGHTGELFF,TGTGCCAGCAGAACGGCCCCGGGACAGGGCCACACCGGGGAGCTGTTTTTT
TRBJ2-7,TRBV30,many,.,CAWSESSDVQYF,TGTGCCTGGAGTGAGTCAAGTGACGTCCAGTACTTC
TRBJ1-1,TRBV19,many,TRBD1,CASTPLVGTANTEAFF,TGTGCCAGTACCCCCTTGGTAGGGACAGCGAACACTGAAGCTTTCTTT
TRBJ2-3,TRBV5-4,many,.,CASSLDADTQYF,TGTGCCAGCAGCTTGGATGCAGATACGCAGTATTTT
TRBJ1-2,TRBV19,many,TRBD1,CASSYTDRGGGYTF,TGTGCCAGTAGTTACACGGACAGGGGAGGAGGCTACACCTTC
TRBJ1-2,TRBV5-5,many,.,CASSLGSREDGYTF,TGTGCCAGCAGCTTGGGAAGCAGGGAGGATGGCTACACCTTC
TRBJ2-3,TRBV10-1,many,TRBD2,CASSESLTSGAYTDTQYF,TGCGCCAGCAGTGAGTCATTAACTAGCGGGGCCTACACAGATACGCAGTATTTT
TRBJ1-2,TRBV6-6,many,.,CASSYGVANYGYTF,TGTGCCAGCAGTTATGGGGTAGCTAACTATGGCTACACCTTC
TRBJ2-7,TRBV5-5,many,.,CASSLEVQEVYEQYF,TGTGCCAGCAGCTTGGAGGTACAGGAGGTTTACGAGCAGTACTTC
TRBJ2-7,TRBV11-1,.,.,CASSSFGPFSSYEQYF,TGTGCCAGCAGTTCATTCGGGCCGTTCAGCTCCTACGAGCAGTACTTC
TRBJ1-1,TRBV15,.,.,CATSRGVQGKNTEAFF,TGTGCCACCAGCAGGGGGGTGCAGGGTAAGAACACTGAAGCTTTCTTT
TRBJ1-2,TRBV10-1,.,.,CASSENRRDGYTF,TGCGCCAGCAGTGAGAACAGGCGGGATGGCTACACCTTC
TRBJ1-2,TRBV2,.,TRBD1,CASRDRVNGYTF,TGTGCCAGCAGGGACAGGGTTAATGGCTACACCTTC
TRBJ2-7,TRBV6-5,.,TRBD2,CASSFGASGSYEQYF,TGTGCCAGCAGTTTCGGGGCTAGCGGGAGCTACGAGCAGTACTTC
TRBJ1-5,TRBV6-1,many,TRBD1,CASSLSTGWEQPQHF,TGTGCCAGCAGCCTTTCGACAGGGTGGGAACAGCCCCAGCATTTT